The 8 T cell receptor beta chains below all came from one sample that was sequenced in a study of cytomegalovirus exposure and HLA in healthy donors. In the PCR, 60 Vbeta and 13 Jbeta primers were used. The method was immunoSEQ multiplex PCR; TCRdb's version includes in-frame clones alone and lacks a portion of them. The sample carries roughly 120,000 clones, roughly 66% recorded once. Input material: PBMCs. All receptors derive from a woman aged 25-40 years in good health and CMV-seronegative.

This clone was picked up one time. This sequence joins TRBV7-2 and TRBJ2-7; D is perhaps TRBD2 (5 bases). Per germline, CDR1 SGHTA and CDR2 FQGNSA. This CDR3 is built from 13 residues. V was clipped by 8 bases and J by 2 bases, with 13 bases between them. This CDR3 is CASRGLDAYEQYF. CDR3 bases: TGTGCCAGCCGTGGACTCGACGCCTACGAGCAGTACTTC.

The J gene is TRBJ1-3, the V gene TRBV4-3, with a tentative D call TRBD1 (6 bases). The CDR3 sequence is 15 residues long. The germline V gene has CDR1 LGHNA and CDR2 YSLEER. Trimming cost V 2 bases and J 0 bases, with 8 bases left between them. CDR3 coding DNA: TGCGCCAGCAGCCAACAACAGGGCTCTGGAAACACCATATATTTT. Translation: CASSQQQGSGNTIYF.

The genes are TRBV7-2 and TRBJ2-1; 8 bases are shared with TRBD2. V dropped 5 bases and J dropped 5; count of bases not matched to a gene: 11. Germline V lookup: CDR1 SGHTA, CDR2 FQGNSA. The CDR3 spans 16 residues. This CDR3 is CASSPLLVAGNNEQFF. CDR3 in DNA: TGTGCCAGCAGCCCCCTTTTGGTAGCGGGGAACAATGAGCAGTTCTTC.

The chain couples TRBV6-6 to TRBJ1-4, with D possibly being TRBD1 (6 bases). Germline assignment: CDR1 MNHNY and CDR2 SVGAGI (reference sequence). The CDR3 contains 15 residues. V lost 0 bases to trimming and J lost 8 bases, with 13 bases between them. CDR3 coding DNA: TGTGCCAGCAGTTACTCCAGGGGTCCCGGGGAAAAACTGTTTTTT. Amino acid sequence: CASSYSRGPGEKLFF.

The chain couples TRBV5-1 to TRBJ2-3, with TRBD2 identical over 10 bases. Germline CDR1 SGHRS, CDR2 YFSETQ. CDR3 length: 16 residues. With 4 bases clipped from V and 1 base from J, the junction kept 6 bases outside the gene matches. The DNA of the CDR3 is TGCGCCAGCAGCCCGAGGGGGACTAGCGGCACAGATACGCAGTATTTT. This gives the protein CASSPRGTSGTDTQYF.

The chain carries TRBV7-9 and TRBJ1-4, with TRBD1 matching over 11 bases. The CDR3 spans 14 residues. J lost 8 bases, V lost 3 bases, and 2 bases had no gene match. In germline, CDR1 is SEHNR, CDR2 FQNEAQ (reference sequence). CDR3 residues: CASSLDRGHEKLFF. CDR3 coding DNA: TGTGCCAGCAGCTTGGACAGGGGGCACGAAAAACTGTTTTTT.

The chain couples TRBV5-8 to TRBJ1-5, with 8 positions matching TRBD1. The CDR3 consists of 17 residues. The germline CDR1 and CDR2 sequences are SGHTS and YDEGEE. The ends lost 6 bases at V and 0 bases at J; junction bases unmatched: 11. The CDR3 spells CASNPDRAQYSNQPQHF. CDR3 nucleotide sequence: TGTGCCAGCAACCCGGACAGGGCGCAGTATAGCAATCAGCCCCAGCATTTT. Using reference TRBV5-8 and TRBJ1-5 for the parts outside the CDR3, the full variable domain is EAGVTQSPTHLIKTRGQQATLRCSPISGHTSVYWYQQALGLGLQFLLWYDEGEERNRGNFPPRFSGRQFPNYSSELNVNALELEDSALYLCASNPDRAQYSNQPQHFGDGTRLSIL.

V gene TRBV29-1 combines with J gene TRBJ2-7; the D gene is possibly TRBD2 (6 bases). This CDR3 contains 13 residues. V was trimmed by 1 base and J by 2 bases, leaving 9 bases between them. In germline, CDR1 is SQVTM, CDR2 ANQGSEA. The CDR3 sequence is CSVEGGEAYEQYF. The CDR3 DNA is TGCAGCGTTGAAGGAGGGGAGGCCTACGAGCAGTACTTC.